The clone carrying this TCR beta chain was picked up a small number of times. What it binds is unknown. By 5'RACE template switching, TCR cDNA was produced, with a universal primer site and UMIs added in the process. Each CDR3 protein gets one entry after TCRdb re-called the 5' RACE reads with MiXCR. The sample holds around 320,000 distinct CDR3 sequences, roughly 10% seen once. V lost 4 bases and J lost 5; bases outside the gene matches: 13. The CDR3 spans 15 residues. Germline CDR1 is DFQATT and CDR2 is SNEGSKA (reference sequence). The entry originates in a study of T cells after yellow fever vaccination. Whole-study results and caveats: Bulk-population clonotypes that are abundant could appear as contaminants in FACS-sorted repertoires. Reappearance after the booster was seen for most primary-vaccination clones, at more than 95% CD4 and 88% CD8. Clonotypes appearing in both CD4 and CD8 compartments existed, and their share was small.

Sequencing used CD4+ T cells sorted from PBMCs, obtained 45 days after the yellow fever booster vaccination. The sequence came from a man aged 18 to 29 who received the YFV17D yellow fever vaccine. V is TRBV20-1 and J is TRBJ1-2; TRBD1 matches 7 bases. Written as DNA, the CDR3 is TGCAGTGCTACGCTAGGGACAGCCCAAGGGTATGGCTACACCTTC. This sequence encodes CSATLGTAQGYGYTF.